The 5 T cell receptor beta chains presented below share a single source sample, sequenced in a study of blood T cell repertoires in COVID-19. Using immunoSEQ multiplex PCR, the repertoire was profiled, and TCRdb retains in-frame clones only, with some absent. The sample carries under 200,000 clones, under 85% recorded once. Sequenced material: peripheral blood. These receptors all stem from a man in his sixties who had recovered from COVID-19.

J is TRBJ1-4 and V is TRBV29-1; D gene unclear. Germline CDR1 reads SQVTM; CDR2 reads ANQGSEA. The CDR3 consists of 13 residues. V shed 7 bases and J shed 0 bases, with 9 bases lying between them. The CDR3 loop reads CSAAGATNEKLFF. Written as DNA, the CDR3 is TGCAGCGCCGCCGGGGCAACTAATGAAAAACTGTTTTTT.

CDR3: CASTEGGAIPAYEQYF. CDR3 DNA: TGTGCCAGCACCGAGGGAGGGGCTATCCCCGCCTACGAGCAGTACTTC. This rearrangement joins TRBV7-2 to TRBJ2-7, with 7 bases identical to TRBD2. This CDR3 comprises 16 residues. Germline V lookup: CDR1 SGHTA, CDR2 FQGNSA. With 7 bases clipped from V and 2 bases from J, the junction kept 14 bases outside the gene matches.

The V and J genes are TRBV14 and TRBJ2-5; D uncertain. Germline values: CDR1 SGHDN, CDR2 FVKESK. The CDR3 consists of 15 residues. V was pared by 3 bases and J by 2 bases, with 13 bases between. The CDR3 nucleotides read TGTGCCAGCAGCCAGCCAGGCAGCCGACAAGAGACCCAGTACTTC. It is translated as CASSQPGSRQETQYF.

V and J are TRBV7-3 and TRBJ2-2, with TRBD1 identical over 8 bases. Trimming cost V 5 bases and J 2 bases; bases outside gene matches: 7. The CDR3 spans 16 residues. CDR1 and CDR2 from the germline V gene are SGHTA and FQGTGA. The CDR3 loop is CASSLRTGINTGELFF. CDR3 nucleotides: TGTGCCAGCAGCCTGAGGACAGGGATAAACACCGGGGAGCTGTTTTTT.

The chain joins TRBV7-2 to TRBJ1-1; 7 nucleotides line up with TRBD1. The CDR3 has 14 amino acids. V lost 3 bases and J lost 1; bases outside the gene matches: 2. The germline V gene has CDR1 SGHTA and CDR2 FQGNSA. For the CDR3, the DNA is TGTGCCAGCAGCTTCGGGACAGCGAACACTGAAGCTTTCTTT. This sequence encodes CASSFGTANTEAFF.